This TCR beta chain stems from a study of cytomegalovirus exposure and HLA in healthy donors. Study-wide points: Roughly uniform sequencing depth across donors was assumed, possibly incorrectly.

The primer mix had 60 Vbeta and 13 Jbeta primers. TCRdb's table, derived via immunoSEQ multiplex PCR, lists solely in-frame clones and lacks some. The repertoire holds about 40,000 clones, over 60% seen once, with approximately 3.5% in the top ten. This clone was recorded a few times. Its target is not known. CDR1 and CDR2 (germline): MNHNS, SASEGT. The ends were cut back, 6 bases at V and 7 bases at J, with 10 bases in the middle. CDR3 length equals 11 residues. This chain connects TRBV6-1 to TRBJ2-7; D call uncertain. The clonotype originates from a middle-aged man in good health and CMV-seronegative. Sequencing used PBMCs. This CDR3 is CASRNLLEQYF. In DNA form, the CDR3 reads TGTGCCAGCAGAAATCTATTGGAGCAGTACTTC.